This T cell receptor (beta chain) was identified during a study of Ad26.COV2.S vaccination and SARS-CoV-2 variants. Across the whole study: By the intramuscular route, Ad26.COV2.S was given once, or twice 56 days apart. General observations from the study: Reports say spike-specific CD8+ and CD4+ T cell responses covered substantial breadth after vaccination. Total T cell responses may have been underestimated by the TCR breadth and depth analyses.

V lost 1 base and J lost 0, with 7 bases in between. The germline V gene encodes CDR1 MGHRA and CDR2 YSYEKL. The CDR3 runs 15 residues. Sequencing used immunoSEQ multiplex PCR; TCRdb keeps in-frame clones, though not all of them. Among around 450,000 clones, roughly nine tenths were seen once, and the ten largest hold roughly 1.7%. Treatment noted: 15 to 20 received Ad26.COV2.S at low or high dose, single or two shots; about 5 received placebo; per-sample allocation not given. Repertoires come from day 63 after the first vaccine or placebo injection. The administered vaccine (an Ad26 vector) expressed Wuhan-strain SARS-CoV-2 spike. Details on this clone: Its specificity is not known.

This receptor was obtained from a person aged 18-65 years who received the Ad26.COV2.S COVID-19 vaccine or a placebo. The specimen comprised peripheral blood, sampled in a trial of Ad26.COV2.S vaccine versus placebo. This chain joins TRBV4-1 and TRBJ1-3; D is undetermined. Written as DNA, the CDR3 is TGCGCCAGCAGCCAAGCCGGTTTCTCTGGAAACACCATATATTTT. This codes for CASSQAGFSGNTIYF.